Sequencing of this T cell receptor (beta chain) was carried out in a study of cytomegalovirus exposure and HLA in healthy donors. Study details: A subsequent analysis stated that the 110 or so validation repertoires were run on the same platform as the approximately 610 first-cohort repertoires. General study points: Among the CMV-associated chains, three were confirmed in vitro as specific for CMV antigens. Subsequent analysis revealed that first-cohort TCR clusters tended to co-occur in the 110 or so validation repertoires.

TCRdb's copy holds only in-frame clones and misses some; the assay was immunoSEQ multiplex PCR. Of approximately 160,000 clones listed, 95% to 96% are singletons. Worth noting for this clone: Its specificity is not known.

This CDR3 contains 17 residues. The ends lost 0 bases at V and 8 bases at J; junction bases unmatched: 12. The germline gives CDR1 SGDLS, CDR2 YYNGEE. The chain couples TRBV9 to TRBJ2-1; 9 nucleotides match TRBD2. Material: PBMCs. The sequence derives from a woman under 30 in good health and CMV-seronegative. This CDR3 reads CASSVGLGGGGVDEQFF. Written as DNA, the CDR3 is TGTGCCAGCAGCGTAGGGTTAGGGGGCGGGGGGGTTGATGAGCAGTTCTTC.